This passage covers 32 T cell receptor beta chains from one sample sequenced in a study of blood T cell repertoires in COVID-19. Sequencing used immunoSEQ multiplex PCR; TCRdb keeps in-frame clones, though not all of them. The table has 200,000 to 250,000 clones, around 84% seen once. Sequencing was done on a sample of PBMCs or T cells enriched from blood (not recorded which). The receptors originated from a woman between 50 and 59 years old who had recovered from COVID-19.

This clone occurred a few times. The chain uses TRBV2 and TRBJ2-2; maybe TRBD2 (5 bases). The CDR3 extends over 15 amino acids. Germline V gene data show CDR1 as SNHLY and CDR2 as FYNNEI. V lost 4 bases to trimming and J lost 5 bases, with 14 bases between them. The CDR3 DNA reads as TGTGCCAGCAGTGTAACCCCACCGGGGACCGGGGAGCTGTTTTTT. Translating gives CASSVTPPGTGELFF.

The CDR3 DNA sequence: TGTGCCAGCAGTTTCGAGACTACTCCCTACGAGCAGTACTTC. Translation: CASSFETTPYEQYF. The chain employs TRBV28 and TRBJ2-7; the D gene is possibly TRBD2 (5 bases). V dropped 3 bases and J dropped 2 bases, with 11 bases sitting between them. The CDR3 spans 14 residues. Per germline, CDR1 MDHEN and CDR2 SYDVKM.

The chain uses TRBV2 and TRBJ2-7, with D possibly matching TRBD2 (5 bases). CDR3 length: 14 amino acids. V shed 4 bases and J shed 6 bases, with 16 bases lying between them. Germline-derived CDR1 and CDR2 are SNHLY and FYNNEI. The CDR3 nucleotides are TGTGCCAGCAGTGTTCGGGGTCGAATGGTCGAGCAGTACTTC. Encoded protein: CASSVRGRMVEQYF.

This chain joins TRBV19 and TRBJ1-2; D not resolved. Germline loops: CDR1 LNHDA, CDR2 SQIVND (reference sequence). This CDR3 has 14 residues. Between the trimmed V and J ends, which lost 6 bases and 2 bases, there was a span of 13 bases. The chain's CDR3 is CASRPRQANYGYTF. The CDR3 DNA reads TGTGCCAGTAGGCCCCGCCAGGCCAACTATGGCTACACCTTC.

The chain carries TRBV15 and TRBJ1-3, with D possibly being TRBD1 (5 bases). Germline V gene data show CDR1 as LNHNV and CDR2 as YYDKDF (reference sequence). The CDR3 extends over 16 amino acids. V was clipped by 1 base and J by 0 bases, with 10 bases between them. The DNA of the CDR3 is TGTGCCACCAGCAGAGGGGGGACTCACTCTGGAAACACCATATATTTT. This encodes CATSRGGTHSGNTIYF.

The V and J genes are TRBV9 and TRBJ2-7; 8 nucleotides align to TRBD2. V was pared by 3 bases and J by 6 bases, with 11 bases of the junction left unmatched. The CDR3 spans 15 residues. Germline values: CDR1 SGDLS, CDR2 YYNGEE. DNA for the CDR3: TGTGCCAGCAGCGACAGCGGGAGAAGTGGAGGCGAGCAGTACTTC. This gives the protein CASSDSGRSGGEQYF. Supplemented by reference TRBV9 and TRBJ2-7, the full variable domain reads DSGVTQTPKHLITATGQRVTLRCSPRSGDLSVYWYQQSLDQGLQFLIQYYNGEERAKGNILERFSAQQFPDLHSELNLSSLELGDSALYFCASSDSGRSGGEQYFGPGTRLTVT.

V is TRBV3-1 (or the pseudogene TRBV3-2) and J is TRBJ2-7, with 10 bases matching TRBD2. J lost 4 bases, V lost 3 bases, and 12 bases had no gene match. The CDR3 has 17 amino acids. Germline loops: CDR1 LGHDT, CDR2 YNNKEL (reference sequence). The CDR3 sequence is CASSQKTGTSDIYEQYF. CDR3 bases: TGTGCCAGCAGCCAGAAGACCGGGACTAGCGATATATACGAGCAGTACTTC.

This rearrangement joins TRBV5-1 to TRBJ1-1; D uncertain. The CDR3 is made up of 14 amino acids. V shed 0 bases and J shed 1 base, with 7 bases lying between them. Per germline, CDR1 SGHRS and CDR2 YFSETQ. CDR3 DNA sequence: TGCGCCAGCAGCTTGGGGAGCTCGAACACTGAAGCTTTCTTT. Translating it yields CASSLGSSNTEAFF.

The chain recombines TRBV19 with TRBJ1-1; no clear D. This CDR3 comprises 15 residues. CDR1 is LNHDA and CDR2 is SQIVND in the germline V gene (reference sequence). Between the trimmed V and J ends, which lost 7 bases and 0 bases, there was a span of 15 bases. CDR3 protein: CASIRSGIVNTEAFF. In DNA form, the CDR3 reads TGTGCCAGTATCCGATCGGGAATTGTGAACACTGAAGCTTTCTTT.

The chain carries TRBV4-2 and TRBJ2-1; 7 bases agree with TRBD2. The CDR3 covers 15 residues. The germline CDR1 and CDR2 sequences are LGHNA and YNFKEQ. The V gene end was trimmed by 5 bases and the J gene end by 5 bases; junction bases not matched to a gene: 9. In nucleotides, the CDR3 is TGTGCCAGCAGCAGCGGACTAGAACCGAACAATGAGCAGTTCTTC. Translation: CASSSGLEPNNEQFF.

The V call is TRBV27, the J call TRBJ2-1; TRBD2 matches 8 bases. The CDR3 length is 16 residues. Germline V CDR1 and CDR2: MNHEY, SMNVEV (reference sequence). V was clipped by 5 bases and J by 5 bases; unmatched bases: 11. The CDR3 DNA is TGTGCCAGCAGTGCCCTTCAGACTAGCGAAGACAATGAGCAGTTCTTC. It specifies CASSALQTSEDNEQFF.

The chain couples TRBV4-1 to TRBJ1-4, with 7 nucleotides matching TRBD1. Germline V gene sequence: CDR1 MGHRA, CDR2 YSYEKL. The junction had 12 bases not matched to a gene; V was cut back by 4 bases and J by 4 bases. This CDR3 region has 17 residues. The CDR3, as DNA: TGCGCCAGCAGCCCACAGACAGGGCGAGTCATTAATGAAAAACTGTTTTTT. As protein: CASSPQTGRVINEKLFF.

This sequence joins TRBV11-2 and TRBJ2-5, with 12 bases fitting TRBD2. From germline, CDR1 is SGHAT and CDR2 FQNNGV. CDR3 length: 17 amino acids. Trimming cost V 2 bases and J 5 bases; bases outside gene matches: 9. As DNA, the CDR3 is TGTGCCAGCAGCTTATCCCTAGCGGGAGGGCCGGGGGAGACCCAGTACTTC. It specifies CASSLSLAGGPGETQYF.

The rearrangement uses TRBV7-8 and TRBJ2-1; no clear D gene. The CDR3 loop spans 12 amino acids. Germline assignment: CDR1 SGHVS and CDR2 FQNEAQ. V lost 9 bases, J lost 1 base, and 7 bases lay in between. The CDR3 reads CASSISYNEQFF. CDR3 nucleotide sequence: TGTGCCAGTTCTATATCCTACAATGAGCAGTTCTTC.

V usage is TRBV5-1 and J usage is TRBJ2-5, with no clear D. V was pared by 2 bases and J by 2 bases, with 10 bases between. Germline CDR1 reads SGHRS; CDR2 reads YFSETQ. The CDR3 has 14 residues. The CDR3 region is CASSLQPTQETQYF. CDR3 in DNA: TGCGCCAGCAGCTTACAGCCTACACAAGAGACCCAGTACTTC.

The chain uses TRBV7-9 and TRBJ2-7; D is unresolved. CDR3 size: 13 residues. Trimming left V 7 bases short and J 2 bases short, with 12 bases between. Germline values: CDR1 SEHNR, CDR2 FQNEAQ (reference sequence). The CDR3 bases are TGTGCCAGCACCCCTATACGGGCCTACGAGCAGTACTTC. Its translation is CASTPIRAYEQYF.

This sequence joins TRBV11-2 and TRBJ1-4, with TRBD1 matching over 7 bases. Germline lookup yields CDR1 SGHAT and CDR2 FQNNGV. The CDR3 is made up of 16 amino acids. V shed 5 bases, J shed 5 bases, and the junction held 11 bases outside the gene matches. CDR3: CASSTTRTGGNEKLFF. CDR3 bases: TGTGCCAGCAGCACCACTAGGACAGGAGGAAATGAAAAACTGTTTTTT.

The V and J genes are TRBV5-1 and TRBJ1-2; 9 nucleotides match TRBD1. V was clipped by 3 bases and J by 4 bases; unmatched bases: 13. The CDR3 sequence is 17 residues long. The V gene's germline CDR1 is SGHRS and CDR2 YFSETQ. CDR3 amino acids: CASSSPGQGSSVYGYTF. The CDR3 region has the DNA TGCGCCAGCAGCTCGCCCGGACAGGGGTCCAGTGTCTATGGCTACACCTTC.

The J gene is TRBJ2-2, the V gene TRBV9; D is unclear. Germline values: CDR1 SGDLS, CDR2 YYNGEE. The CDR3 consists of 14 residues. V was cut by 0 bases and J by 7 bases, with 10 bases left in between. The CDR3 sequence is CASSVVGQNGELFF. CDR3 nucleotides: TGTGCCAGCAGCGTAGTTGGGCAGAACGGGGAGCTGTTTTTT.

The chain recombines TRBV5-1 with TRBJ2-3; TRBD2 aligns across 13 bases. The germline CDR1 and CDR2 sequences are SGHRS and YFSETQ. CDR3 length: 14 amino acids. J gave up 6 bases and V 6 bases, and 4 bases lay outside the gene matches. CDR3 amino acids: CASIGLAGADTQYF. In DNA, the CDR3 is TGCGCCAGCATTGGACTAGCGGGAGCCGATACGCAGTATTTT.

The chain is built from TRBV18 and TRBJ2-1; 10 nucleotides align to TRBD1. Germline values: CDR1 KGHSH, CDR2 LQKENI. This CDR3 has 16 residues. J lost 3 bases, V lost 3 bases, and 5 bases had no gene match. The chain's CDR3 is CASSPSRTGGYNEQFF. The CDR3 coding sequence is TGTGCCAGCTCACCGTCACGGACAGGGGGCTACAATGAGCAGTTCTTC.

In its sample, this clone ranks as medium-sized (0.01 to 0.1%). The J gene is TRBJ2-3, the V gene TRBV2; 8 bases fit TRBD2. Germline V gene data show CDR1 as SNHLY and CDR2 as FYNNEI. The CDR3 runs to 15 residues. V shed 2 bases and J 14 bases; nucleotides not matched to a gene: 15. The CDR3: CASSEQVAGLRHPYF. CDR3 coding DNA: TGTGCCAGCAGTGAACAGGTAGCGGGACTAAGGCATCCGTATTTT.

This clone was detected only once. This chain connects TRBV29-1 to TRBJ2-7; weak D call: TRBD1 (6 bases). Trimming took 3 bases from V and 5 from J, leaving 14 bases between them. In germline, CDR1 is SQVTM, CDR2 ANQGSEA. The CDR3 is 13 residues long. The CDR3 here is CSVDKAGVNEQYF. In DNA form, the CDR3 reads TGCAGCGTTGACAAGGCAGGGGTCAACGAGCAGTACTTC.

The J gene is TRBJ2-3, the V gene TRBV4-2; TRBD1 agrees at 7 bases. V shed 3 bases and J 5 bases; nucleotides not matched to a gene: 5. This CDR3 region has 14 residues. The V gene's germline CDR1 is LGHNA and CDR2 YNFKEQ. The CDR3 region is CASSHNRGQDTQYF. CDR3 nucleotide sequence: TGTGCCAGCAGCCATAATAGGGGGCAAGATACGCAGTATTTT.

This clone is a singleton in its sample. The chain couples TRBV28 to TRBJ2-2; D is unclear. Trimming left V 1 base short and J 5 bases short, with 5 bases between. Germline V lookup: CDR1 MDHEN, CDR2 SYDVKM. CDR3 size: 13 residues. The CDR3 spells CASSLFGTGELFF. CDR3 bases: TGTGCCAGCAGTTTATTCGGGACCGGGGAGCTGTTTTTT.

V usage is TRBV24-1 and J usage is TRBJ2-1, with 12 bases matching TRBD1. CDR1 and CDR2 (germline): KGHDR, SFDVKD. There are 19 residues in the CDR3. V shed 7 bases, J shed 0 bases, and the junction held 12 bases outside the gene matches. DNA for the CDR3: TGTGCCACCAGCCCGAGGGACAGGGGGCATAGGAGCTCCTACAATGAGCAGTTCTTC. Residues: CATSPRDRGHRSSYNEQFF.

The chain carries TRBV2 and TRBJ1-2, with 7 positions matching TRBD1. CDR1 and CDR2 from the germline V gene are SNHLY and FYNNEI. The length of the CDR3 is 14 residues. J was trimmed by 6 bases and V by 1 base; bases with no gene match: 5. The CDR3 DNA follows: TGTGCCAGCAGTGAAGAGAACAGGGGAAATGGCTACACCTTC. It is translated as CASSEENRGNGYTF.

The chain's CDR3 is CASSVEGQGQSPLHF. Here the CDR3 DNA reads TGTGCCAGCAGCGTCGAAGGACAGGGTCAATCACCCCTCCACTTT. The rearrangement links TRBV9 to TRBJ1-6; 8 bases line up with TRBD1. The V gene's germline CDR1 is SGDLS and CDR2 YYNGEE. CDR3 length: 15 amino acids. J was trimmed by 10 bases and V by 2 bases; bases with no gene match: 8.

This rearrangement joins TRBV5-8 to TRBJ2-5, with TRBD1 matching over 8 bases. Germline values: CDR1 SGHTS, CDR2 YDEGEE. CDR3 size: 13 residues. The V and J ends lost 6 bases and 5 bases, in that order; junction bases with no gene match: 6. In DNA form, the CDR3 reads TGTGCCAGCAACACAGGGGGTCAGGAGACCCAGTACTTC. It encodes CASNTGGQETQYF.

The DNA of the CDR3 is TGTGCCAGCAGCCAATTAAGGGGGTCACCCCTCCACTTT. Translated, it gives CASSQLRGSPLHF. V gene TRBV7-3 combines with J gene TRBJ1-6, with D possibly being TRBD1 (6 bases). CDR3 length: 13 residues. V dropped 5 bases and J dropped 10 bases, with 12 bases sitting between them. From germline, CDR1 is SGHTA and CDR2 FQGTGA.

The chain uses TRBV19 and TRBJ2-2; 7 bases map to TRBD1. There are 15 residues in the CDR3. The germline V gene has CDR1 LNHDA and CDR2 SQIVND (reference sequence). The junction had 6 bases not matched to a gene; V was cut back by 3 bases and J by 5 bases. DNA for the CDR3: TGTGCCAGTAGTATTAACAGGGGAAGGACCGGGGAGCTGTTTTTT. Amino acids: CASSINRGRTGELFF. The entire variable domain, with the rest obtained from reference TRBV19 and TRBJ2-2, is as follows: DGGITQSPKYLFRKEGQNVTLSCEQNLNHDAMYWYRQDPGQGLRLIYYSQIVNDFQKGDIAEGYSVSREKKESFPLTVTSAQKNPTAFYLCASSINRGRTGELFFGEGSRLTVL.

The gene calls are TRBV14 and TRBJ2-4; 16 bases agree with TRBD2. The germline V gene has CDR1 SGHDN and CDR2 FVKESK. The CDR3 spans 18 residues. The J segment lost 9 bases and the V segment lost 0 bases, leaving 8 bases of the junction unmatched. CDR3 in amino acids: CASSQEGLAGGLGTIQYF. Here the CDR3 DNA reads TGTGCCAGCAGCCAAGAGGGACTAGCGGGAGGGCTCGGTACCATTCAGTACTTC.